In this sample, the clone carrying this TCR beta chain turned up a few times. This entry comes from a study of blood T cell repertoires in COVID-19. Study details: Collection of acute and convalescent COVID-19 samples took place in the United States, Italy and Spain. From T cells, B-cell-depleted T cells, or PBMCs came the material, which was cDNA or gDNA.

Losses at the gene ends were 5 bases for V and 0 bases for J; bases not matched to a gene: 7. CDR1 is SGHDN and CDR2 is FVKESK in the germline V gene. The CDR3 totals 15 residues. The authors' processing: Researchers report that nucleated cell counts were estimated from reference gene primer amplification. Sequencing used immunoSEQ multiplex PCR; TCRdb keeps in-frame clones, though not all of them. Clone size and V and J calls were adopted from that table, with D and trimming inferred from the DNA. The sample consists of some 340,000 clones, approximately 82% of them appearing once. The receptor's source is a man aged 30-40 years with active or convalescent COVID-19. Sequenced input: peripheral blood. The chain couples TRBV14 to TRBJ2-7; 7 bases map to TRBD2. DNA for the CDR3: TGTGCCAGCAGCACCTCGGGGGACTACTCCTACGAGCAGTACTTC. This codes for CASSTSGDYSYEQYF.